This T cell receptor (beta chain) is from a study of cytomegalovirus exposure and HLA in healthy donors. Study observations and caveats: V- and J-gene trimming of TCR beta was linked (in a later analysis) to a missense DCLRE1C variant. Many donors carried some public TCRs, although rarity characterized most TCR sequences. Presence/absence analyses took donor sequencing depth as roughly uniform. In vitro experiments confirmed that a few CMV-associated chains were specific for CMV antigens.

PCR amplification relied on 60 Vbeta primers (plus 13 Jbeta primers). The table came from immunoSEQ multiplex PCR; TCRdb's copy has only in-frame clones and leaves some out. Of over 110,000 clones in the sample, around 78% were seen once. In regard to this clone: Its matching antigen is unknown.

Trimming took 1 base from V and 6 from J, leaving 16 bases between them. The CDR3 totals 15 residues. Looked up from germline, CDR1 is SGHAT and CDR2 is FQNNGV. Sequenced input: PBMCs. The genes are TRBV11-2 and TRBJ2-7, with D unclear. The source is a woman aged 40-49 years in good health and CMV-seropositive. As DNA, the CDR3 is TGTGCCAGCAGCTTAGGCGAGAGGCCGTCTGGCGAGCAGTACTTC. This sequence encodes CASSLGERPSGEQYF.